What follows are 4 T cell receptor beta chains derived from one specimen sequenced in a study of blood T cell repertoires in COVID-19. The method was immunoSEQ multiplex PCR; TCRdb's version includes in-frame clones alone and lacks a portion of them. The repertoire has tens of thousands of clones, more than 85% of them found once; the top ten carry 7.3%. Sequencing used peripheral blood. Receptors were obtained from a man aged 40-49 years with COVID-19, enrolled during active disease.

This clone was seen just once. This chain uses TRBV7-3 with TRBJ2-5, with 8 bases lining up with TRBD2. The CDR3 covers 13 residues. V shed 2 bases and J 7 bases; nucleotides not matched to a gene: 3. The V gene's germline CDR1 is SGHTA and CDR2 FQGTGA. CDR3 residues: CASSLALAGTQYF. CDR3 bases: TGTGCCAGCAGCTTAGCCCTAGCGGGGACCCAGTACTTC.

The V call is TRBV5-1, the J call TRBJ2-3; D uncertain. This CDR3 is built from 15 residues. From germline, CDR1 is SGHRS and CDR2 YFSETQ. Trimming took 4 bases from V and 1 from J, leaving 13 bases between them. The CDR3 spells CASSPKVGGTDTQYF. CDR3 in DNA: TGCGCCAGCAGCCCGAAGGTAGGAGGCACAGATACGCAGTATTTT.

In the case of this clone: A read error may account for a junction end that differs from germline. The chain employs TRBV4-1 and TRBJ1-4; 9 positions agree with TRBD1. The CDR3 spans 15 residues. Looked up from germline, CDR1 is MGHRA and CDR2 is YSYEKL. As DNA, the CDR3 is TGCGCCAGCAGGCAAGGGGTCGGACAGGGGAGAGGACTGTTTTTT. It encodes CASRQGVGQGRGLFF.

The chain has TRBV4-1 and TRBJ1-2; 8 nucleotides match TRBD1. Germline values: CDR1 MGHRA, CDR2 YSYEKL. This CDR3 has 14 residues. Unmatched junction bases numbered 5, after V lost 4 bases and J lost 4 bases. CDR3 sequence (DNA): TGCGCCAGCAGCCCCGACAGGGGTTCCTATGGCTACACCTTC. Amino acid sequence: CASSPDRGSYGYTF.